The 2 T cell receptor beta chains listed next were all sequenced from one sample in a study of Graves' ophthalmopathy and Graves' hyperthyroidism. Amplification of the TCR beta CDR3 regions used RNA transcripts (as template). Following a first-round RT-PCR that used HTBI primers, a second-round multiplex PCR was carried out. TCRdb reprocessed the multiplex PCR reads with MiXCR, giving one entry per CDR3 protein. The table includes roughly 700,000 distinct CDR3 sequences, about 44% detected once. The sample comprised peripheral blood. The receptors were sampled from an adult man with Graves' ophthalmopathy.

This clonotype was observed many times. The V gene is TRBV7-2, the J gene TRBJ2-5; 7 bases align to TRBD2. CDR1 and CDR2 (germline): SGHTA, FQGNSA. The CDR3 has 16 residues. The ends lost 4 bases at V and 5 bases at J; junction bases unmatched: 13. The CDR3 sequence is CASSSLKAGVGETQYF. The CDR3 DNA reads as TGTGCCAGCAGCTCCCTCAAGGCGGGAGTCGGGGAGACCCAGTACTTC.

The CDR3 loop reads CASSLLGQTATNEKLFF. CDR3 sequence (DNA): TGTGCCAGCAGCTTATTGGGGCAGACCGCAACTAATGAAAAACTGTTTTTT. The chain joins TRBV7-9 to TRBJ1-4; D is perhaps TRBD1 (5 bases). V was cut by 2 bases and J by 0 bases, with 13 bases left in between. Per germline, CDR1 SEHNR and CDR2 FQNEAQ (reference sequence). The CDR3 has 17 amino acids.